The rows below give T cell receptor beta chains drawn from one sample of a study of shared clonotypes between healthy human individuals. Clones were read by immunoSEQ multiplex PCR, and TCRdb kept only the in-frame ones, dropping some. Among roughly 2.1 million clones listed, approximately 94% were seen once. The specimen sequenced was naive CD8+ T cells from PBMCs. The receptors derive from a man aged 18 to 35 in good health. Some clones in this sample may be carry-over from other donors' samples. Both conserved end residues are part of each CDR3. Fields, in order: J gene, D gene, CDR3 length, V gene, CDR3 protein, CDR3 DNA. A D gene is named only where the DNA matches it firmly.

TRBJ2-4 TRBD2 15 TRBV5-4 CASSLKREVKNIQYF TGTGCCAGCAGCTTGAAGCGGGAGGTCAAAAACATTCAGTACTTC
TRBJ2-7 NA 10 TRBV14 CASMIGGMYF TGTGCCAGCATGATTGGTGGGATGTACTTC
TRBJ2-5 NA 16 TRBV5-4 CASSPGVSGPTETQYF TGTGCCAGCAGCCCGGGGGTTTCGGGGCCCACGGAGACCCAGTACTTC
TRBJ1-5 NA 13 TRBV6-6 CASNEGLGRPQHF TGTGCCAGCAACGAGGGGCTAGGAAGGCCCCAGCATTTT
TRBJ2-7 TRBD1 17 TRBV4-3 CASSQDLPGTGSYEQYF TGCGCCAGCAGCCAAGATCTACCCGGGACAGGGTCCTACGAGCAGTACTTC
TRBJ2-1 NA 15 TRBV9 CASSPWGHGYNEQFF TGTGCCAGCAGCCCGTGGGGACACGGCTACAATGAGCAGTTCTTC
TRBJ2-7 TRBD2 15 TRBV10-1 CASSDLAGAVGEQYF TGCGCCAGCAGTGACCTAGCGGGAGCGGTAGGCGAGCAGTACTTC
TRBJ1-2 NA 15 TRBV10-3 CAISGLRGPHYGYTF TGTGCCATCAGTGGTCTTCGCGGACCACACTATGGCTACACCTTC
TRBJ1-2 NA 17 TRBV7-2 CASSLESGFRNNYGYTF TGTGCCAGCAGCTTAGAAAGCGGATTCCGAAATAACTATGGCTACACCTTC
TRBJ2-2 NA 18 TRBV7-9 CASGPTIYGGANTGELFF TGTGCCAGCGGGCCCACCATTTACGGGGGCGCGAACACCGGGGAGCTGTTTTTT
TRBJ2-7 NA 12 TRBV5-4 CASSWTSGEQYF TGTGCCAGCAGCTGGACTTCCGGAGAGCAGTACTTC
TRBJ2-7 NA 13 TRBV11-3 CASSLNRVHEQYF TGTGCCAGCAGCCTCAATCGGGTACACGAGCAGTACTTC
TRBJ1-5 NA 16 TRBV4-3 CASSPYLTNSNQPQHF TGCGCCAGCAGCCCCTACCTCACGAATAGCAATCAGCCCCAGCATTTT